This T cell receptor beta chain is from a study of shared T cell receptors in the human thymus. CDR1 and CDR2 from the germline V gene are MGHRA and YSYEKL. This CDR3 has 16 residues. V gave up 5 bases and J gave up 3 bases; unmatched junction bases: 4. Measured with immunoSEQ multiplex PCR; TCRdb has only the in-frame clones, and not every one. The data show hundreds of thousands of clones, with roughly 74% seen just once and about 0.012% held by the top ten. These same data were also listed under a study on human thymus T cells. Turning to that study: Infants served as donors; they were healthy and Finnish and were having corrective surgery for congenital heart defects. Thymus pieces cut out during corrective heart surgery were the tissue that was used. Thymic and blood repertoires appeared to show biased V and J gene usage. Related research described strongly overlapping thymic repertoires in unrelated people.

The clonotype was recovered from a boy under two years old with a congenital heart defect. Sequences were obtained from thymocytes. The chain uses TRBV4-1 and TRBJ2-3, with 14 bases matching TRBD2. CDR3 in amino acids: CASSARLAGGTDTQYF. In nucleotides, the CDR3 is TGCGCCAGCAGCGCACGACTAGCGGGAGGGACAGATACGCAGTATTTT.